The sequence of this TCR beta chain was determined in a study of T cells after yellow fever vaccination. Germline CDR1 and CDR2: MNHEY and SVGEGT. Trimming stripped 6 bases from V and 7 bases from J, with 22 bases between. The CDR3 has 16 residues. One entry per CDR3 protein, called by TCRdb with MiXCR from the 5' RACE reads. The data contain more than 250,000 distinct CDR3 sequences, around 6.8% of them seen just once; the ten biggest clones take up 15% to 20%. The TCR sequence derives from a man aged 18 to 29 who received the YFV17D yellow fever vaccine. The input for sequencing was PBMCs, taken roughly 46 days after the first yellow fever vaccination. The chain uses TRBV6-2 or TRBV6-3 and TRBJ2-1; a possible D gene is TRBD2 (6 bases). In DNA, the CDR3 is TGTGCCAGCAGCCCGTATAGCGGCAGGGAAGAAAATGAGCAGTTCTTC. Its translation: CASSPYSGREENEQFF.